This T cell receptor beta chain comes out of a study of post-analysis software for immune sequencing data (dated by TCRdb to about 2015). Regarding the study in general: The recorded disease courses included relapsing-remitting, secondary progressive and progressive-relapsing multiple sclerosis, and some patients had no subtype annotation. The multiple sclerosis patient repertoires were compared with around ten previously published healthy control repertoires from donors aged roughly 6 to 27 years. A subset of samples was prepared in parallel using single-end sample barcoding, then pooled and co-amplified after Illumina adapter ligation. General findings and caveats noted by the study authors: The multiple sclerosis patient group was slightly younger than the control group. Patients showed significantly higher frequencies than controls for about 5 TRBV segments, among them TRBV5-6, TRBV5-1 and TRBV20-1. Significantly lower normalized Chao1 diversity was found in multiple sclerosis patients than in controls, suggesting substantial peripheral T-cell clonal expansion. Direct clustering with F measure revealed strong co-clustering of samples prepared in the same batch, which led to a batch-effect correction.

The library was obtained by PCR. Sequencing was carried out with an Illumina HiSeq 2500. To reduce PCR and sequencing biases, unique molecular identifiers were built into the TCR beta cDNA libraries. Some 500,000 cDNA molecules were obtained per 1 to 10 million input T cells, so each molecule approximated one T cell. Patient libraries were prepared and sequenced with the same protocol used for the earlier healthy control dataset. Samples belonging to the same batch were prepared together, multiplexed and sequenced on a shared HiSeq lane. Per the source publication's procedure: MIGEC handled the raw barcoded reads, throwing out single-read molecular identifier groups before consensus assembly and CDR3 extraction. Clonotype tables were post-analysed with VDJtools, normalizing diversity by down-sampling all datasets to the smallest sample size. To correct batch-related cross-sample contamination, repertoire overlap clustering matched CDR3 amino acid sequences but not nucleotide sequences. TCRdb reprocessed the public reads (quality trimming at Q25 with fastp, clone calling with MiXCR) and kept in-frame beta chains. Rows are combined by CDR3 protein, so each entry shows the most common genes and DNA. The V and J calls reflect TCRdb's pipeline rather than the authors' work. A total of about 210,000 distinct CDR3 sequences appear in this sample, 29% of them only once. Together, the top ten hold roughly 3.4% of the sample.

TCR beta repertoires were profiled from peripheral blood of about a dozen young patients with multiple sclerosis to demonstrate the VDJtools post-analysis software. The patients with multiple sclerosis were children and adolescents between 6 and 15 years of age. V was cut back by 5 bases and J by 0 bases, leaving a gap of 10 bases between them. CDR1 and CDR2, looked up from the germline V gene, are SGHAT and FQNNGV. Measured from the cysteine to the phenylalanine, the CDR3 is 14 residues long. The kept DNA is CDR3 alone, 42 bases in frame from the first base. Of note for this clonotype: Its antigen is unknown. The sample holds no much larger clone one base away, and base qualities are not on file.

The sequenced material came from blood. The chain couples TRBV11-2 to TRBJ1-1; a weak D assignment points to TRBD1 (6 bases agree). The sequence was collected from a girl aged 2-17 years with multiple sclerosis. This receptor has the CDR3 CASSNRELNTEAFF. The DNA reads as follows: TGTGCCAGCAGCAACAGGGAGCTGAACACTGAAGCTTTCTTT.